These 18 T cell receptor beta chains came from one sample sequenced in a study of blood T cell repertoires in COVID-19. Measured with immunoSEQ multiplex PCR; TCRdb has only the in-frame clones, and not every one. The table records some 270,000 clones, roughly 90% of them present only once. The sample consisted of PBMCs or T cells enriched from blood (not recorded which). These receptor sequences come from a man aged 35-49 years who had been exposed to COVID-19.

J is TRBJ1-5 and V is TRBV10-2; a weak D match, TRBD1 (6 bases). Germline V gene sequence: CDR1 WSHSY, CDR2 SAAADI. CDR3 length: 14 amino acids. Between the trimmed V and J ends, which lost 9 bases and 5 bases, there was a span of 17 bases. In DNA, the CDR3 is TGCGCCAGTGCCCGCGGGGGCGGGGATCAGCCCCAGCATTTT. The encoded protein is CASARGGGDQPQHF.

The chain uses TRBV19 and TRBJ1-2; 7 bases are a match to TRBD1. The V gene's germline CDR1 is LNHDA and CDR2 SQIVND (reference sequence). The CDR3 is made up of 14 amino acids. The V and J ends lost 1 base and 4 bases, in that order; junction bases with no gene match: 3. The CDR3 protein is CASSIADRAYGYTF. DNA for the CDR3: TGTGCCAGTAGTATAGCCGACAGGGCCTATGGCTACACCTTC.

The chain joins TRBV14 to TRBJ2-7; TRBD2 agrees at 9 bases. Per germline, CDR1 SGHDN and CDR2 FVKESK. The J segment lost 6 bases and the V segment lost 3 bases, leaving 15 bases of the junction unmatched. The CDR3 is 17 amino acids. CDR3 region: CASSQADSGSLSSEQYF. CDR3 sequence (DNA): TGTGCCAGCAGCCAGGCCGATAGCGGGAGTTTATCTTCCGAGCAGTACTTC. Using reference TRBV14 and TRBJ2-7 for the parts outside the CDR3, the full variable domain is EAGVTQFPSHSVIEKGQTVTLRCDPISGHDNLYWYRRVMGKEIKFLLHFVKESKQDESGMPNNRFLAERTGGTYSTLKVQPAELEDSGVYFCASSQADSGSLSSEQYFGPGTRLTVT.

The rearrangement uses TRBV15 and TRBJ2-1; 7 bases agree with TRBD1. Germline values: CDR1 LNHNV, CDR2 YYDKDF (reference sequence). CDR3 length equals 13 residues. The trim removed 3 bases at V and 6 bases at J, leaving 2 bases unmatched. CDR3 amino acids: CATSRGQPNEQFF. In DNA, the CDR3 is TGTGCCACCAGCAGGGGACAGCCCAATGAGCAGTTCTTC.

The chain is built from TRBV28 and TRBJ2-5, with D unclear. The CDR3 length is 14 residues. V was cut by 3 bases and J by 2 bases, with 10 bases left in between. Germline assignment: CDR1 MDHEN and CDR2 SYDVKM. CDR3 region: CASSLFSEQETQYF. The DNA for the CDR3 is TGTGCCAGCAGTTTGTTCTCGGAGCAAGAGACCCAGTACTTC.

The chain employs TRBV18 and TRBJ1-6; D is undetermined. Looked up from germline, CDR1 is KGHSH and CDR2 is LQKENI. The V end lost 3 bases, the J end lost 3 bases, and 6 bases lay between the germline ends. CDR3 length: 14 amino acids. CDR3 amino acids: CASSPRNYNSPLHF. DNA for the CDR3: TGTGCCAGCTCACCCAGGAACTATAATTCACCCCTCCACTTT.

V gene TRBV6-5 combines with J gene TRBJ1-1; a possible D gene is TRBD1 (6 bases). V lost 5 bases, J lost 3 bases, and 16 bases lay in between. Germline lookup yields CDR1 MNHEY and CDR2 SVGAGI. CDR3 length: 15 residues. CDR3 DNA: TGTGCCAGCAGTACTAAGGACAGCTGGCACACTGAAGCTTTCTTT. Protein product: CASSTKDSWHTEAFF.

CDR3 loop: CASASGSSYEQYF. The CDR3 DNA reads TGTGCCAGTGCTAGCGGGAGTAGCTACGAGCAGTACTTC. The V call is TRBV19, the J call TRBJ2-7, with 10 bases matching TRBD2. The CDR3 is made up of 13 amino acids. V shed 8 bases, J shed 3 bases, and the junction held 4 bases outside the gene matches. Germline CDR1 LNHDA, CDR2 SQIVND (reference sequence).

CDR3: CASSTPYEQYF. CDR3 DNA: TGTGCCAGCAGTACACCCTACGAGCAGTACTTC. The V call is TRBV7-9, the J call TRBJ2-7; unclear D gene. The CDR3 is 11 amino acids. V was pared by 6 bases and J by 2 bases, with 5 bases between. CDR1 is SEHNR and CDR2 is FQNEAQ in the germline V gene (reference sequence).

This CDR3 reads CASSLQGPPTNEKLFF. CDR3 DNA sequence: TGCGCCAGCAGCTTACAGGGCCCCCCAACTAATGAAAAACTGTTTTTT. This sequence joins TRBV5-1 and TRBJ1-4, with D maybe TRBD1 (6 bases). Per the germline V gene, CDR1 is SGHRS and CDR2 is YFSETQ. This CDR3 comprises 16 residues. V lost 2 bases to trimming and J lost 0 bases, with 11 bases between them.

V usage is TRBV30 and J usage is TRBJ1-2; TRBD1 matches 10 bases. The J segment lost 4 bases and the V segment lost 0 bases, leaving 11 bases of the junction unmatched. CDR1 and CDR2 from the germline V gene are GTSNPN and SVGIG (reference sequence). This CDR3 contains 17 residues. The CDR3 here is CAWSVQSTGQGLYGYTF. CDR3 in DNA: TGTGCCTGGAGTGTCCAATCCACGGGACAGGGGCTCTATGGCTACACCTTC.

The chain joins TRBV4-1 to TRBJ2-4; 10 nucleotides agree with TRBD2. Germline CDR1 is MGHRA and CDR2 is YSYEKL. The length of the CDR3 is 17 residues. V shed 3 bases and J 4 bases; nucleotides not matched to a gene: 9. CDR3 in amino acids: CASSHPSGRGTKNIQYF. The CDR3 DNA follows: TGCGCCAGCAGCCACCCGAGCGGGAGGGGGACGAAAAACATTCAGTACTTC.

Only one count was recorded for this clone. For the CDR3, the DNA is TGTGCCAGCAGCTCCCCCCGCCAGAAAGAGACCCAGTACTTC. Residues: CASSSPRQKETQYF. The gene calls are TRBV5-4 and TRBJ2-5; D unclear. The CDR3 consists of 14 residues. From germline, CDR1 is SGHNT and CDR2 YYREEE (reference sequence). Trimming removed 3 bases from V and 3 bases from J, with 12 bases in between.

The rearrangement links TRBV28 to TRBJ1-5, with TRBD1 matching over 7 bases. The trim removed 4 bases at V and 5 bases at J, leaving 8 bases unmatched. The CDR3 totals 15 residues. Per germline, CDR1 MDHEN and CDR2 SYDVKM. CDR3 nucleotides: TGTGCCAGCAGTTACCCTAGGGGGCGGGATCAGCCCCAGCATTTT. Its translation: CASSYPRGRDQPQHF.

The table lists this clone with a count of one. This chain joins TRBV19 and TRBJ2-3, with D perhaps TRBD2 (5 bases). CDR3 size: 16 residues. Germline assignment: CDR1 LNHDA and CDR2 SQIVND (reference sequence). V was pared by 10 bases and J by 1 base, with 21 bases between. The CDR3 reads CATRSRAVRGTDTQYF. The CDR3 DNA is TGTGCCACCCGATCCCGAGCAGTGAGGGGCACAGATACGCAGTATTTT.

V and J are TRBV7-3 and TRBJ2-3; TRBD2 agrees at 8 bases. V lost 4 bases to trimming and J lost 2 bases; unmatched junction nucleotides: 2. CDR1 SGHTA and CDR2 FQGTGA come from the germline V gene. The CDR3 is made up of 14 amino acids. CDR3 sequence reads: CASSSGLATDTQYF. For the CDR3, the DNA is TGTGCCAGCAGCTCCGGACTAGCCACAGATACGCAGTATTTT.

CDR3 nucleotides: TGTGCCAGCAGCCGACCGCACCATAGCCGAGAGTCCTACAATGAGCAGTTCTTC. Translating it yields CASSRPHHSRESYNEQFF. The chain is built from TRBV11-2 and TRBJ2-1; D ambiguous. The CDR3 contains 18 residues. The V gene's germline CDR1 is SGHAT and CDR2 FQNNGV. V lost 5 bases to trimming and J lost 1 base, with 21 bases between them.

The rearrangement joins TRBV4-3 to TRBJ2-7; D may be TRBD2 (6 bases). CDR3 length: 18 amino acids. Germline CDR1 reads LGHNA; CDR2 reads YSLEER. Between the trimmed V and J ends, which lost 1 base and 7 bases, there was a span of 26 bases. Here the CDR3 DNA reads TGCGCCAGCAGCCAAGCTCCTTTCTTAGGTAGCGGCAAGGTGGAGCAGTACTTC. Its protein product is CASSQAPFLGSGKVEQYF.